This TCR beta chain was identified during a study of blood T cell repertoires in COVID-19. This table comes from immunoSEQ multiplex PCR, and its TCRdb copy is limited to in-frame clones, with some not included. The sample shows 120,000 to 150,000 clones, 75% to 90% of them seen only once. The receptor's source is a man aged 18 to 30 with COVID-19, enrolled during active disease. The sample consisted of peripheral blood.

CDR3 nucleotides: TGCGCCAGCAGCCAAAAGAGGGAGAGCGCCTATGGCTACACCTTC. Its protein product is CASSQKRESAYGYTF. The J gene is TRBJ1-2, the V gene TRBV4-1; the D is unclear. Germline V gives CDR1 MGHRA, CDR2 YSYEKL. The CDR3 runs 15 residues. Between the trimmed V and J ends, which lost 2 bases and 4 bases, there was a span of 14 bases.